A selection of T cell receptor beta chains follows, all from one sample in a study of cytomegalovirus exposure and HLA in healthy donors. The protocol was immunoSEQ multiplex PCR, while the TCRdb copy is restricted to in-frame clones and leaves out a portion. The sample includes 50,000 or so clones, approximately 85% of them seen just once. The sample consisted of PBMCs. The receptors derive from a boy younger than 18 in good health and CMV-seropositive. Both conserved end residues are part of each CDR3. The D gene is left open where the match is weak. Size values are once, few and many counts, or a class for expanded clones, and some rows have none.

d_gene	v_gene	abundance	j_gene	CDR3aa	CDR3nt
-	TRBV15	-	TRBJ2-5	CATSRAGEGETQYF	TGTGCCACCAGCAGAGCAGGGGAGGGAGAGACCCAGTACTTC
-	TRBV2	once	TRBJ1-1	CASRRQGMATEAFF	TGTGCCAGCAGGCGGCAGGGGATGGCCACTGAAGCTTTCTTT
-	TRBV10-2	-	TRBJ1-2	CASRTGYGYTF	TGCGCCAGCAGGACAGGCTATGGCTACACCTTC
TRBD1	TRBV6-1	-	TRBJ1-1	CASSRHRGVPEAFF	TGTGCCAGCAGCCGACACAGGGGGGTACCTGAAGCTTTCTTT
-	TRBV2	-	TRBJ1-2	CARADRSHGYTF	TGTGCCAGAGCCGACAGGAGCCATGGCTACACCTTC
-	TRBV5-8	-	TRBJ2-1	CASSTDNLRYNEQFF	TGTGCCAGCAGCACGGACAACTTGCGGTACAATGAGCAGTTCTTC
TRBD2	TRBV5-1	-	TRBJ2-1	CASSSTVAGGYNEQFF	TGCGCCAGCAGCTCAACCGTAGCGGGGGGGTACAATGAGCAGTTCTTC
-	TRBV2	-	TRBJ1-2	CASSAGGGYTF	TGTGCCAGCAGCGCTGGAGGAGGCTACACCTTC
-	TRBV5-6	-	TRBJ2-7	CASKGADYEQCF	TGTGCCAGCAAGGGCGCGGACTACGAGCAGTGCTTC
TRBD1	TRBV6-5	-	TRBJ1-4	CASSDRGRFEKLFF	TGTGCCAGCAGTGACAGGGGGAGATTTGAAAAACTGTTTTTT
TRBD1	TRBV5-6	-	TRBJ2-7	CASSFWTGRSEQYF	TGTGCCAGCAGCTTCTGGACAGGGCGGAGCGAGCAGTACTTC
-	TRBV4-1	once	TRBJ1-4	CASSRPDRDFNEKLFF	TGCGCCAGCAGCCGGCCCGACCGGGACTTTAATGAAAAACTGTTTTTT
TRBD1	TRBV19	-	TRBJ1-1	CASSTRQGAKTEAFF	TGTGCCAGTAGTACCCGACAGGGGGCAAAGACTGAAGCTTTCTTT
-	TRBV28	-	TRBJ2-7	CASSQQVNSYEQYF	TGTGCCAGCAGCCAGCAGGTAAACTCCTACGAGCAGTACTTC
TRBD1	TRBV6-6	-	TRBJ1-5	CASNRRGPEQPQHF	TGTGCCAGCAATCGCAGGGGGCCGGAGCAGCCCCAGCATTTT
-	TRBV5-1	-	TRBJ1-6	CASSPSVGGQLNSPLHF	TGCGCCAGCAGCCCCTCGGTTGGCGGACAGCTTAATTCACCCCTCCACTTT
-	TRBV5-1	-	TRBJ2-7	CASSLGSGPTYEQYF	TGCGCCAGCAGCTTGGGTAGCGGACCTACCTACGAGCAGTACTTC
TRBD1	TRBV12-5	-	TRBJ1-6	CASGLVPGQGINWRSPLHF	TGTGCTAGTGGTTTGGTCCCGGGACAGGGGATAAACTGGCGTTCACCCCTCCACTTT
-	TRBV4-1	-	TRBJ2-1	CASSQSDRDNEQFF	TGCGCCAGCAGCCAATCGGACAGAGACAATGAGCAGTTCTTC
-	TRBV7-9	-	TRBJ2-1	CASSFRDNEQFF	TGTGCCAGCAGCTTCCGGGACAATGAGCAGTTCTTC
-	TRBV11-3	-	TRBJ1-1	CASSPGGSKNTEAFF	TGTGCCAGCAGCCCCGGAGGGTCTAAGAACACTGAAGCTTTCTTT
TRBD1	TRBV9	-	TRBJ2-7	CASSVGQGLDEQYF	TGTGCCAGCAGCGTAGGACAGGGGCTCGACGAGCAGTACTTC
TRBD1	TRBV6-1	-	TRBJ1-1	CASSTTGSLTEAFF	TGTGCCAGCAGTACGACAGGGTCCCTCACTGAAGCTTTCTTT
TRBD2	TRBV27	few	TRBJ2-5	CASSSYSGGPGETQYF	TGTGCCAGCAGTTCGTATAGCGGGGGCCCGGGGGAGACCCAGTACTTC
-	TRBV7-9	-	TRBJ2-1	CASRPSAGASYNEQFF	TGTGCCAGCAGGCCCTCGGCAGGGGCCTCCTACAATGAGCAGTTCTTC
-	TRBV6-1	-	TRBJ2-1	CASSEAPGTYNEQFF	TGTGCCAGCAGTGAAGCACCCGGGACCTACAATGAGCAGTTCTTC
TRBD1	TRBV19	-	TRBJ1-5	CASSMGTGIYQPQHF	TGTGCCAGTAGTATGGGGACAGGGATTTATCAGCCCCAGCATTTT
-	TRBV5-1	once	TRBJ1-3	CASSPLPTGSGNTIYF	TGCGCCAGCAGCCCGCTACCGACAGGTTCTGGAAACACCATATATTTT
-	TRBV18	-	TRBJ1-5	CASSPGGFFRIGNQPQHF	TGTGCCAGCTCACCAGGGGGCTTCTTCCGCATCGGCAATCAGCCCCAGCATTTT
-	TRBV2	-	TRBJ1-6	CASMRRGTLHF	TGTGCCAGCATGAGAAGGGGCACCCTCCACTTT
TRBD2	TRBV4-1	few	TRBJ2-7	CASSQLASGDSYEQYF	TGCGCCAGCAGCCAATTGGCGAGCGGGGACTCCTACGAGCAGTACTTC
-	TRBV14	-	TRBJ1-6	CASSQTQYNSPLHF	TGTGCCAGCAGCCAAACACAGTATAATTCACCCCTCCACTTT
-	TRBV6-5	once	TRBJ1-2	CASRGAVFGYTF	TGTGCCAGCAGAGGGGCTGTTTTTGGCTACACCTTC